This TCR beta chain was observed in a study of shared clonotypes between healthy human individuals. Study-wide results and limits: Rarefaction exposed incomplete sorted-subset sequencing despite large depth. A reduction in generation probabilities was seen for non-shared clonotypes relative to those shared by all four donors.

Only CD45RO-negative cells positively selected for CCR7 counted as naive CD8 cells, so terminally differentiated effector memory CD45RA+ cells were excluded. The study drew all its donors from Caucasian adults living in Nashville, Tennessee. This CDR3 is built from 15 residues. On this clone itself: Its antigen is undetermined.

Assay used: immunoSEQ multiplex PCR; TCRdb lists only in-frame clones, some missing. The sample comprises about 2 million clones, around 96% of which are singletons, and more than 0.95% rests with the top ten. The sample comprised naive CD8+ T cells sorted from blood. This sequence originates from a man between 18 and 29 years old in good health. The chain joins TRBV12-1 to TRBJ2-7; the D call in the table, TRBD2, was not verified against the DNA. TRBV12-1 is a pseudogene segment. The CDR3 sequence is CASSPRAGRLYEQYF. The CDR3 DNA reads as TGTGCCAGCAGCCCCCGGGCAGGGAGGTTATACGAGCAGTACTTC.